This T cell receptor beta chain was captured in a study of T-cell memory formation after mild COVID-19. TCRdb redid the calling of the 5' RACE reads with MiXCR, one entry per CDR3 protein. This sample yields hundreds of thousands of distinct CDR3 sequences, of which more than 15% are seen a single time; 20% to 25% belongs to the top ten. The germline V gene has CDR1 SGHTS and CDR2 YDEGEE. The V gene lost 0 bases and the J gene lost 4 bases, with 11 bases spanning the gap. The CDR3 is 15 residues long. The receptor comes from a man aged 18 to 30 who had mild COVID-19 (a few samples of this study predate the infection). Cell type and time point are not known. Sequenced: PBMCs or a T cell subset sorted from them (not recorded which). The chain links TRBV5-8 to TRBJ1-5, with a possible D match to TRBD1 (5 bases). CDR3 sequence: CASSLAETANQPQHF. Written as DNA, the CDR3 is TGTGCCAGCAGCTTGGCCGAGACAGCTAATCAGCCCCAGCATTTT.